This passage covers 20 T cell receptor beta chains from one sample sequenced in a study of T-cell memory formation after mild COVID-19. Using its own MiXCR run on the 5' RACE reads, TCRdb lists one record per CDR3 protein. Of 550,000 to 650,000 distinct CDR3 sequences in the sample, 15% to 20% were seen once. The sample comprised PBMCs or a T cell subset sorted from them (not recorded which). These receptors originate from an adult woman who had mild COVID-19 (a few samples of this study predate the infection). Cell type and time point are not known.

J is TRBJ1-6 and V is TRBV12-5; 10 bases agree with TRBD1. V lost 2 bases to trimming and J lost 10 bases; unmatched junction nucleotides: 11. Germline CDR1 LGHNT, CDR2 FRNRAP. This CDR3 has 17 amino acids. This CDR3 is CASGLSLGTGEGSPLHF. CDR3 in DNA: TGTGCTAGTGGTTTGTCCCTAGGGACAGGGGAAGGGTCACCCCTCCACTTT.

The chain carries TRBV5-1 and TRBJ2-3; TRBD2 agrees at 13 bases. The ends lost 3 bases at V and 2 bases at J; junction bases unmatched: 3. Germline CDR1 is SGHRS and CDR2 is YFSETQ. The CDR3 has 16 residues. CDR3 loop: CASSSGLAGHTDTQYF. The CDR3 DNA follows: TGCGCCAGCAGCTCGGGACTAGCGGGGCACACAGATACGCAGTATTTT. Based on the CDR3 plus reference TRBV5-1 and TRBJ2-3, the full variable domain is KAGVTQTPRYLIKTRGQQVTLSCSPISGHRSVSWYQQTPGQGLQFLFEYFSETQRNKGNFPGRFSGRQFSNSRSEMNVSTLELGDSALYLCASSSGLAGHTDTQYFGPGTRLTVL.

This clonotype was picked up a small number of times. The V and J genes are TRBV15 and TRBJ1-1, with D perhaps matching TRBD1 (6 bases). From germline, CDR1 is LNHNV and CDR2 YYDKDF (reference sequence). This CDR3 contains 15 residues. Trimming cost V 0 bases and J 5 bases, with 13 bases left between them. CDR3 DNA: TGTGCCACCAGCAGAGAAGGGGGGCTGGGTACTGAAGCTTTCTTT. It specifies CATSREGGLGTEAFF.

The sample holds a few counts of this clonotype. The gene calls are TRBV11-1 and TRBJ1-1, with TRBD1 identical over 7 bases. The CDR3 totals 15 residues. V shed 5 bases and J 0 bases; nucleotides not matched to a gene: 6. Germline-derived CDR1 and CDR2 are SGHAT and FQDESV (reference sequence). Here the CDR3 DNA reads TGTGCCAGCAGCCCTCCGGGACAGCTGAACACTGAAGCTTTCTTT. Its translation is CASSPPGQLNTEAFF.

The J gene is TRBJ2-1, the V gene TRBV11-2, with TRBD2 matching over 12 bases. Germline-derived CDR1 and CDR2 are SGHAT and FQNNGV. The CDR3 consists of 15 residues. V lost 5 bases to trimming and J lost 10 bases; unmatched junction nucleotides: 9. CDR3 amino acids: CASSGRLAGGMEQFF. Here the CDR3 DNA reads TGTGCCAGCAGCGGCCGGCTAGCGGGGGGGATGGAGCAGTTCTTC.

V usage is TRBV4-1 and J usage is TRBJ2-7; D remains unclear. This CDR3 comprises 16 residues. Germline V CDR1 and CDR2: MGHRA, YSYEKL. Between the trimmed V and J ends, which lost 2 bases and 2 bases, there was a span of 16 bases. The CDR3 protein is CASSQSPGRKTYEQYF. The CDR3 region has the DNA TGCGCCAGCAGCCAATCCCCCGGACGGAAGACCTACGAGCAGTACTTC.

The rearrangement joins TRBV5-1 to TRBJ2-1; TRBD2 might be the D (6 bases). The V end lost 1 base, the J end lost 2 bases, and 16 bases lay between the germline ends. The germline V gene encodes CDR1 SGHRS and CDR2 YFSETQ. The CDR3 is 17 residues long. For the CDR3, the DNA is TGCGCCAGCAGCTTGTTGCCTAGCGTTGGTACCTACAATGAGCAGTTCTTC. It encodes CASSLLPSVGTYNEQFF.

The V and J genes are TRBV20-1 and TRBJ1-2; D not resolved. The germline V gene encodes CDR1 DFQATT and CDR2 SNEGSKA (reference sequence). V gave up 6 bases and J gave up 5 bases, with 19 bases separating them. The CDR3 runs 14 residues. The CDR3 coding sequence is TGCAGTGCCTCACGGACCGCGGGCTCGTATGGCTACACCTTC. The encoded protein is CSASRTAGSYGYTF.

CDR3 in amino acids: CASSPGQGFTEAFF. CDR3 DNA: TGTGCCAGCAGCCCGGGACAGGGGTTCACTGAAGCTTTCTTT. This chain links TRBV7-9 with TRBJ1-1, with 10 positions matching TRBD1. With 5 bases clipped from V and 4 bases from J, the junction kept 4 bases outside the gene matches. Germline CDR1 is SEHNR and CDR2 is FQNEAQ (reference sequence). The CDR3 consists of 14 residues.

The V call is TRBV12-3 or TRBV12-4, the J call TRBJ2-5; D not resolved. CDR3 length: 17 residues. V lost 5 bases and J lost 0, with 19 bases in between. In DNA, the CDR3 is TGTGCCAGCAGTAAAGGTTACGACCGAGAGTACCAAGAGACCCAGTACTTC. It specifies CASSKGYDREYQETQYF.

The chain's CDR3 is CSARVGSGGSQPQHF. The DNA of the CDR3 is TGCAGTGCTAGAGTTGGGTCAGGGGGAAGTCAGCCCCAGCATTTT. The V call is TRBV20-1, the J call TRBJ1-5; 7 bases match TRBD1. Germline V gene sequence: CDR1 DFQATT, CDR2 SNEGSKA (reference sequence). The CDR3 length is 15 residues. V was pared by 1 base and J by 6 bases, with 9 bases of the junction left unmatched.

V is TRBV6-2 or TRBV6-3 and J is TRBJ2-7; 11 bases fit TRBD2. The CDR3 runs to 15 residues. Germline values: CDR1 MNHEY, CDR2 SVGEGT. Germline trimming cut 6 bases from V and 6 bases from J; bases unmatched to any gene: 10. CDR3 bases: TGTGCCAGCAGCCAGGGACTAGCGGCCTCCCGCGAGCAGTACTTC. Protein product: CASSQGLAASREQYF.

The rearrangement links TRBV6-2 or TRBV6-3 to TRBJ2-2; perhaps TRBD2 as D (6 bases). The length of the CDR3 is 16 residues. V was pared by 4 bases and J by 3 bases, with 15 bases between. Germline CDR1 is MNHEY and CDR2 is SVGEGT. The CDR3 region has the DNA TGTGCCAGCAGTTGGGACTCCGCCGCATACACCGGGGAGCTGTTTTTT. Translating gives CASSWDSAAYTGELFF.

This clonotype was seen a handful of times. The genes are TRBV9 and TRBJ2-1, with D hard to call. V was pared by 0 bases and J by 0 bases, with 7 bases between. Germline V gene lookup returns CDR1 SGDLS and CDR2 YYNGEE. The CDR3 length is 15 residues. The CDR3 nucleotides read TGTGCCAGCAGCGTAGACGGCGGCTCCTACAATGAGCAGTTCTTC. This translates into CASSVDGGSYNEQFF.

This clonotype has a count of ten or more. The chain employs TRBV7-3 and TRBJ1-5; D not certain. The CDR3 covers 13 residues. CDR1 is SGHTA and CDR2 is FQGTGA in the germline V gene. Trimming removed 1 base from V and 4 bases from J, with 5 bases in between. DNA of the CDR3: TGTGCCAGCAGCTTAAACCCGAATCAGCCCCAGCATTTT. Its translation is CASSLNPNQPQHF.

This clonotype was detected a few times. V gene TRBV5-1 combines with J gene TRBJ2-5; D is tentatively TRBD1 or TRBD2 (6 bases each). Germline V CDR1 and CDR2: SGHRS, YFSETQ. CDR3 length equals 14 residues. The ends were cut back, 3 bases at V and 5 bases at J, with 14 bases in the middle. The DNA of the CDR3 is TGCGCCAGCAGCTCCCTCGGGGGCGGGGAGACCCAGTACTTC. It translates to CASSSLGGGETQYF. Supplemented by reference TRBV5-1 and TRBJ2-5, the full variable domain reads KAGVTQTPRYLIKTRGQQVTLSCSPISGHRSVSWYQQTPGQGLQFLFEYFSETQRNKGNFPGRFSGRQFSNSRSEMNVSTLELGDSALYLCASSSLGGGETQYFGPGTRLLVL.

J is TRBJ2-1 and V is TRBV12-3 or TRBV12-4; D is ambiguous. V was clipped by 8 bases and J by 4 bases, with 15 bases between them. This CDR3 has 14 amino acids. CDR3 sequence reads: CASAVGSLYNEQFF. In DNA, the CDR3 is TGTGCCAGCGCCGTGGGCTCCCTTTACAATGAGCAGTTCTTC.

This clonotype occurred a few times. The rearrangement joins TRBV27 to TRBJ1-2, with D possibly matching TRBD1 (5 bases). Germline V gene sequence: CDR1 MNHEY, CDR2 SMNVEV (reference sequence). V was clipped by 4 bases and J by 5 bases, with 11 bases between them. This CDR3 is 13 amino acids long. This chain's CDR3 is CASSSKQEYGYTF. CDR3 DNA sequence: TGTGCCAGCAGTTCGAAACAGGAATATGGCTACACCTTC.

V is TRBV5-1 and J is TRBJ1-2; TRBD1 aligns across 7 bases. Trimming removed 4 bases from V and 3 bases from J; junction bases left unmatched: 6. CDR3 length: 14 amino acids. Per germline, CDR1 SGHRS and CDR2 YFSETQ. CDR3 sequence (DNA): TGCGCCAGCAGCGCCCTTACAGGGGACTATGGCTACACCTTC. Translation: CASSALTGDYGYTF.

The chain recombines TRBV20-1 with TRBJ1-4; a weak D match, TRBD1 (6 bases). The germline CDR1 and CDR2 sequences are DFQATT and SNEGSKA (reference sequence). V lost 2 bases, J lost 7 bases, and 17 bases lay in between. The CDR3 sequence is 15 residues long. The CDR3 DNA follows: TGCAGTGCTAGATCAAGACCGGGGGCGGCTGAAAAACTGTTTTTT. Protein sequence: CSARSRPGAAEKLFF.